This TCR beta chain is from a study of Graves' ophthalmopathy and Graves' hyperthyroidism (dated by TCRdb to between 2017 and 2018). Regarding the study in general: Peripheral blood was collected before any treatment was given, at the time of initial diagnosis. To explore V-J signatures distinguishing ophthalmopathy from hyperthyroidism, a discovery set of 100 patients (more than 40 ophthalmopathy, roughly 60 stable hyperthyroidism) was enrolled. In total, 135 blood samples were TCR-sequenced: some 40 ophthalmopathy, some 75 hyperthyroidism and about 17 hyperthyroidism-to-ophthalmopathy patients. For independent validation, a separate cohort was made up of around 18 hyperthyroidism patients plus 17 patients who later progressed from hyperthyroidism to ophthalmopathy. In roughly six hyperthyroidism patients, the T-cell repertoires found in thyroid tissue were compared with those found in blood. To tell Graves' ophthalmopathy apart from Graves' hyperthyroidism, and to predict which patients would progress to ophthalmopathy, the study relied on TCR beta repertoire signatures. Following sampling, methimazole starting at 30 mg daily was administered to hyperthyroidism patients, and high-dose intravenous methylprednisolone was administered to ophthalmopathy patients. The 95 to 100 discovery patients were randomly divided into training and test sets at a 7:3 ratio.

Hyperthyroidism was defined as stable when no progression to ophthalmopathy occurred within 18 months of follow-up. Hyperthyroidism patients were newly diagnosed, with disease duration under 2 months, and aged 18 to 65 years. Patients were excluded if they had other autoimmune diseases, uncontrolled infections, pregnancy or lactation. Diagnosis was based on clinical symptoms, serum thyroxine, TRAb, thyroid ultrasound and orbital computed tomography. Ficoll-Paque density gradient centrifugation was used to isolate PBMCs from around 10 ml of fresh peripheral blood. Total RNA was extracted using Trizol reagent, and RNA quality was checked on an Agilent 2100 Bioanalyzer. Overall results and qualifications from the work: Sample size was not predetermined statistically, and investigators were not blinded to group allocation. Most of the expanded thyroid clonotypes with a frequency above 0.001 were also detected in blood, and it was suggested that the thyroid immune response may be reflected by blood repertoires. In validation, the model predicted ophthalmopathy progression with 70.59% sensitivity and about 73% specificity; some 13 predicted patients were CT-confirmed with GO in a median of approximately six months. Ophthalmopathy was separated from stable hyperthyroidism by the 13-signature model with about 89% sensitivity and less than 82% specificity in cross-validation and with 80%/75% in the test set.

This clonotype occurred a few times. Its recognized antigen is unknown. Per-base qualities were not stored, and no clone one base away is much larger. For repertoire sequencing, the TCR beta CDR3 regions were amplified from RNA transcripts. HTBI primers and the Qiagen OneStep RT-PCR kit were used in a first-round RT-PCR, which was followed by a second-round multiplex PCR, size selection and purification. Libraries were sequenced on an Illumina HiSeq2000 using paired-end 100 bp reads. In the original analysis: SOAPnuke was used for read processing, and reads with adapters, uncalled bases, a mean Phred below 15, or no exact constant-primer or identifier match were discarded. COPE v1.2.5 was used to merge the high-quality paired reads. Each unique nucleotide sequence was treated as a clonotype, and MiTCR v1.1 was used to align the clonotypes to the IMGT TRB V, D and J references. The analysis was limited to V-J combinations with a frequency above 0.0001, which together covered 99% to 99.2% of the repertoires. For each V-J combination, a TCR clonal expansion and chaos score was defined as the ratio of F50 clonal expansion to chaos observed in the TCRdist matrix. Welch's t-statistics and random forest were used to narrow the features down to more than 10 V-J combinations, which were then fed into a naive Bayes classifier. The Morisita-Horn index was used to measure how similar the thyroid and blood repertoires were. TCRdb reanalyzed the raw reads on its own, using fastp at Q25 for trimming and MiXCR for clone calling, and kept in-frame beta chains. A single entry per CDR3 protein holds the most common genes and DNA from its merged rows. The V and J calls follow TCRdb's processing rather than the paper's. The table for this sample lists about 620,000 distinct CDR3 sequences; 22% of them were counted only once. The ten largest clones add up to roughly 6.9% of the sample.

The sequence was collected from a woman in her late teens or twenties with stable Graves' hyperthyroidism. Some clones in this sample may be carry-over from other donors' samples. Donor details come from another sample of the same person, matched by shared clones. Sequencing was performed on peripheral blood.

This receptor carries the CDR3 CASSPFKNIQYF. The DNA reads TGTGCCAGCAGTCCGTTCAAAAACATTCAGTACTTC. Rearrangement joined TRBV7-2 to TRBJ2-4, with an unclear D gene assignment. For CDR1 and CDR2, the germline V gene lists SGHTA and FQGNSA. There are 12 amino acids in the CDR3, from cysteine to phenylalanine inclusive. Just the 36-base CDR3 DNA is kept, in frame starting at base 1. The junction shows trimming of 6 bases on V and 3 bases on J, plus 6 bases between the germline ends.